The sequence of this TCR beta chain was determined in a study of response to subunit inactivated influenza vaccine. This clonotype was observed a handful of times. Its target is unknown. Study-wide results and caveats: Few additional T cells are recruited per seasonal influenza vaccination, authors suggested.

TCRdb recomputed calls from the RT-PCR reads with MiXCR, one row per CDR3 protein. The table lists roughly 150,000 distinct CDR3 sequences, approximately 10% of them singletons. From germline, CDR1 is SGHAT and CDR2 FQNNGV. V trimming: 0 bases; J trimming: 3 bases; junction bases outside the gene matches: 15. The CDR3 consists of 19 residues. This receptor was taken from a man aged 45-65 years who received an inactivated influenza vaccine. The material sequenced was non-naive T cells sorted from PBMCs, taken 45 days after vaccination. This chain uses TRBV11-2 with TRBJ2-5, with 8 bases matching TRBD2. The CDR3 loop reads CASSLDARVGSGAEETQYF. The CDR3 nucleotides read TGTGCCAGCAGCTTAGACGCGCGCGTGGGTAGCGGGGCCGAAGAGACCCAGTACTTC.